This T cell receptor beta chain emerged from a study of cytomegalovirus exposure and HLA in healthy donors. Regarding this clone: Its matching antigen is unknown.

PCR primers comprised 60 Vbeta and 13 Jbeta primers. Sequencing used immunoSEQ multiplex PCR; TCRdb keeps in-frame clones, though not all of them. The profile shows roughly 150,000 clones, 65% to 80% of them singletons. Germline CDR1 reads SGHTA; CDR2 reads FQGNSA. V was pared by 6 bases and J by 9 bases, with 12 bases between. The CDR3 spans 12 residues. Study-wide points: In vitro assays verified that three CMV-associated chains recognized CMV antigens specifically. A later analysis found TCR association rates differed by HLA locus, highest for DRB1 and lowest for HLA-C. Cytomegalovirus association was assigned to some 160 TCR beta chains. As a later analysis revealed, most CMV-associated TCR beta chains appeared HLA-restricted.

The chain couples TRBV7-2 to TRBJ1-5, with a possible D match to TRBD1 (5 bases). Sequenced input: PBMCs. This clonotype originated in a male donor in good health and CMV-seronegative. The CDR3 here is CASSPPGGPQHF. CDR3 nucleotides: TGTGCCAGCAGTCCCCCGGGGGGGCCCCAGCATTTT.